What follows is one T cell receptor beta chain and its context. Its antigen remains unidentified. Here immunoSEQ multiplex PCR was the method, and the copy in TCRdb shows in-frame clones only, minus some. This table has fewer than 140,000 clones, about 90% appearing once. The entry originates in a study of T cell responses to AZD1222 COVID-19 vaccine. Overall study results and limits: Reportedly, nearly half of unique spike TCRs recognized epitopes outside B.1.351/B.1.1.7 mutations. CD4 TCRs associated with vaccination spanned spike, dominating at 160-218 and 743-854. The donor cohort was predominantly white British with a female majority, and clonal diversity may have been underestimated. Rises in breadth and depth of Spike-specific TCRs came after two AZD1222 doses.

The sequence was obtained from an adult in good health. Material: peripheral blood, obtained on day 0 of AZD1222 vaccination.

CDR3 amino acids: CSASLVEPNEKLFF. CDR3 nucleotide sequence: TGCAGTGCTAGTTTGGTGGAGCCTAATGAAAAACTGTTTTTT. The chain carries TRBV20-1 and TRBJ1-4; D unresolved. CDR3 length: 14 residues. Germline V CDR1 and CDR2: DFQATT, SNEGSKA (reference sequence). V lost 3 bases to trimming and J lost 3 bases, with 11 bases between them.